This T cell receptor (beta chain) emerged from a study of monozygotic twins with cystic fibrosis. Findings of the study overall: The repertoire was suggested to be naive-dominated, clonality median roughly 0.0093.

Note on this clone: Antigen: not known. A read error may account for a junction end that differs from germline.

Clones were read by immunoSEQ multiplex PCR, and TCRdb kept only the in-frame ones, dropping some. There are around 25,000 clones in the sample; around 96% occur only once, and 2.7% lies in the top ten. This receptor was identified in a girl aged 2-10 years with cystic fibrosis. Material: blood.

Here the CDR3 reads CASSKGLTTYF. CDR3 DNA sequence: TGTGCCAGCAGTAAAGGGCTAACGACCTATTTC. This chain links TRBV27 with TRBJ2-7; no clear D. The CDR3 is made up of 11 amino acids. CDR1 MNHEY and CDR2 SMNVEV come from the germline V gene (reference sequence).